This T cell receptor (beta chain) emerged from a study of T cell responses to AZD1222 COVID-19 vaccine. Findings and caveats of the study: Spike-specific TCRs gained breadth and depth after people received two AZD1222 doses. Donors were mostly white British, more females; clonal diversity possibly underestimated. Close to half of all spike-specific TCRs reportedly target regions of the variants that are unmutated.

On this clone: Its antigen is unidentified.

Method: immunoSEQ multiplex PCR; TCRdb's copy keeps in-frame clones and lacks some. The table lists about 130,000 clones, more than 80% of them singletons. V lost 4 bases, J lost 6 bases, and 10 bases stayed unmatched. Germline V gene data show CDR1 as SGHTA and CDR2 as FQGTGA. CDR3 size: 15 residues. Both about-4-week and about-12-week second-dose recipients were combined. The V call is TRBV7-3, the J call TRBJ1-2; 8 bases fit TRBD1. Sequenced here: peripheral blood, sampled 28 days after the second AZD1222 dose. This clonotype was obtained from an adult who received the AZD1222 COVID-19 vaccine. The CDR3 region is CASSSTPTGGDGYTF. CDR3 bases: TGTGCCAGCAGCTCCACGCCTACAGGGGGAGATGGCTACACCTTC.